This is a list of T cell receptor beta chains from one sample in a study of blood T cell repertoires in COVID-19. Data came from immunoSEQ multiplex PCR; TCRdb stores just in-frame clones and leaves some out. The sample lists some 300,000 clones, roughly 90% occurring once. The sequenced material came from peripheral blood. The receptor set was obtained from a woman aged 40 to 55 with COVID-19, enrolled during active disease. CDR3s include the opening cysteine and the closing phenylalanine or tryptophan. The D gene is left open where the match is weak. Some rows mark clone size as missing; the rest say once, few, many or name a class of expanded clone.

d_call: TRBD1; j_call: TRBJ1-5; v_call: TRBV5-1; clone_size: NA; cdr3_nt: TGCGCCAGCAGCCCCGACAGGGGAGATCAGCCCCAGCATTTT; cdr3_aa: CASSPDRGDQPQHF
d_call: TRBD1; j_call: TRBJ2-7; v_call: TRBV28; clone_size: NA; cdr3_nt: TGTGCCAGCAGTTTCCTGGGACAGGGGCTTCGCGAGCAGTACTTC; cdr3_aa: CASSFLGQGLREQYF
d_call: TRBD1; j_call: TRBJ1-1; v_call: TRBV18; clone_size: NA; cdr3_nt: TGTGCCAGCTCACCCACAGGGGCGAACACTGAAGCTTTCTTT; cdr3_aa: CASSPTGANTEAFF
d_call: TRBD2; j_call: TRBJ2-7; v_call: TRBV7-2; clone_size: NA; cdr3_nt: TGTGCCAGCAGCCCGCGGTTAGCGGGAAACTACGAGCAGTACTTC; cdr3_aa: CASSPRLAGNYEQYF
d_call: TRBD2; j_call: TRBJ2-7; v_call: TRBV18; clone_size: NA; cdr3_nt: TGTGCCAGTTCACCGGGACTAGCTGCCTACGAGCAGTACTTC; cdr3_aa: CASSPGLAAYEQYF
d_call: TRBD2; j_call: TRBJ2-2; v_call: TRBV7-2; clone_size: NA; cdr3_nt: TGTGCCAGCAGCCTACGCACCACTAGCGGATATGATAGCGGGGAGCTGTTTTTT; cdr3_aa: CASSLRTTSGYDSGELFF
d_call: NA; j_call: TRBJ2-2; v_call: TRBV19; clone_size: NA; cdr3_nt: TGTGCCAGTAGGCGGCAGCAGGGCGGGGAGCTGTTTTTT; cdr3_aa: CASRRQQGGELFF
d_call: NA; j_call: TRBJ1-3; v_call: TRBV24-1; clone_size: NA; cdr3_nt: TGTGCCACCCAGGAATCCTCCGGAAACACCATATATTTT; cdr3_aa: CATQESSGNTIYF
d_call: TRBD2; j_call: TRBJ2-3; v_call: TRBV11-2; clone_size: once; cdr3_nt: TGTGCCAGCAGCTTAAATAGCGGGGGTTCGACAGATACGCAGTATTTT; cdr3_aa: CASSLNSGGSTDTQYF
d_call: NA; j_call: TRBJ2-7; v_call: TRBV2; clone_size: NA; cdr3_nt: TGTGCCAGCAGTGAACTTGGGCGTCCCTACGAGCAGTACTTC; cdr3_aa: CASSELGRPYEQYF
d_call: NA; j_call: TRBJ2-1; v_call: TRBV5-1; clone_size: NA; cdr3_nt: TGCGCCAGCAGCTTGGGCGGGCTTGACAATGAGCAGTTCTTC; cdr3_aa: CASSLGGLDNEQFF
d_call: NA; j_call: TRBJ1-2; v_call: TRBV28; clone_size: NA; cdr3_nt: TGTGCCAGCAGTCCGTGGGAGGAAGGACATGGCTACACCTTC; cdr3_aa: CASSPWEEGHGYTF
d_call: NA; j_call: TRBJ1-1; v_call: TRBV12-3/TRBV12-4; clone_size: NA; cdr3_nt: TGTGCCAGCACTCGGACACCGAACACTGAAGCTTTCTTT; cdr3_aa: CASTRTPNTEAFF
d_call: TRBD2; j_call: TRBJ2-3; v_call: TRBV5-1; clone_size: NA; cdr3_nt: TGCGCCAGCAGCTTGGGGGCTAGCGGACTCACAGATACGCAGTATTTT; cdr3_aa: CASSLGASGLTDTQYF
d_call: NA; j_call: TRBJ2-5; v_call: TRBV9; clone_size: NA; cdr3_nt: TGTGCCAGCAGCGTAGAGGGCGGGTGGCAAGAGACCCAGTACTTC; cdr3_aa: CASSVEGGWQETQYF
d_call: NA; j_call: TRBJ1-1; v_call: TRBV7-2; clone_size: NA; cdr3_nt: TGTGCCAGCAGCAGGACTCCGCTCATGAACACTGAAGCTTTCTTT; cdr3_aa: CASSRTPLMNTEAFF
d_call: NA; j_call: TRBJ1-4; v_call: TRBV5-1; clone_size: few; cdr3_nt: TGCGCCAGCAGCTCTGGACAAGGCTTTAATGAAAAACTGTTTTTT; cdr3_aa: CASSSGQGFNEKLFF
d_call: NA; j_call: TRBJ1-5; v_call: TRBV6-2/TRBV6-3; clone_size: NA; cdr3_nt: TGTGCCAGCAGCCCCATCCCTACAGTGTATAGCAATCAGCCCCAGCATTTT; cdr3_aa: CASSPIPTVYSNQPQHF
d_call: TRBD2; j_call: TRBJ2-7; v_call: TRBV4-3; clone_size: NA; cdr3_nt: TGCGCCAGCAGCCCCTTCGCGGGGGGCCTCTCCTACGAGCAGTACTTC; cdr3_aa: CASSPFAGGLSYEQYF
d_call: NA; j_call: TRBJ1-3; v_call: TRBV28; clone_size: NA; cdr3_nt: TGTGCCAGCAGTCCGGGTTCTGGAAACACCATATATTTT; cdr3_aa: CASSPGSGNTIYF
d_call: TRBD1; j_call: TRBJ1-5; v_call: TRBV7-2; clone_size: NA; cdr3_nt: TGTGCCAGCAGCTTGGATGGACAGGGAACGACTCAGCCCCAGCATTTT; cdr3_aa: CASSLDGQGTTQPQHF
d_call: TRBD2; j_call: TRBJ2-7; v_call: TRBV27; clone_size: few; cdr3_nt: TGTGCCAGCAGTTTATCGGGGCTAGCGGGAAACTACTACGAGCAGTACTTC; cdr3_aa: CASSLSGLAGNYYEQYF
d_call: NA; j_call: TRBJ2-5; v_call: TRBV29-1; clone_size: NA; cdr3_nt: TGCAGCGTTGGGCCCCGGCGAGGTCAAGAGACCCAGTACTTC; cdr3_aa: CSVGPRRGQETQYF
d_call: NA; j_call: TRBJ1-6; v_call: TRBV10-3; clone_size: NA; cdr3_nt: TGTGCCTCCCGGGATAGGTTAAGCTCCTATAATTCACCCCTCCACTTT; cdr3_aa: CASRDRLSSYNSPLHF
d_call: TRBD1; j_call: TRBJ2-7; v_call: TRBV28; clone_size: NA; cdr3_nt: TGTGCCGGCGGGACAGGGGGCTACTCCTACGAGCAGTACTTC; cdr3_aa: CAGGTGGYSYEQYF
d_call: TRBD1; j_call: TRBJ1-6; v_call: TRBV11-2; clone_size: NA; cdr3_nt: TGTGCCAGCAGCCACCGTAGACCGGGACAGGGTCATTCACCCCTCCACTTT; cdr3_aa: CASSHRRPGQGHSPLHF
d_call: NA; j_call: TRBJ1-4; v_call: TRBV30; clone_size: NA; cdr3_nt: TGTGCCTGGAGGGCCCTCCTAGCCTCAACTAATGAAAAACTGTTTTTT; cdr3_aa: CAWRALLASTNEKLFF
d_call: NA; j_call: TRBJ2-7; v_call: TRBV14; clone_size: NA; cdr3_nt: TGTGCCAGCAGCAAAAGGGGGGTGCTAGCGGCCTACGAGCAGTACTTC; cdr3_aa: CASSKRGVLAAYEQYF
d_call: NA; j_call: TRBJ2-2; v_call: TRBV12-5; clone_size: NA; cdr3_nt: TGTGCTAGTGCTAGAGGGAACACCGGGGAGCTGTTTTTT; cdr3_aa: CASARGNTGELFF
d_call: NA; j_call: TRBJ1-1; v_call: TRBV6-1; clone_size: NA; cdr3_nt: TGTGCCAGCAGTGAAGCGGGGAGTACTGAAGCTTTCTTT; cdr3_aa: CASSEAGSTEAFF
d_call: NA; j_call: TRBJ2-7; v_call: TRBV6-2/TRBV6-3; clone_size: NA; cdr3_nt: TGTGCCAGCAGTTATAGGCAGGGGCCCTACGAGCAGTACTTC; cdr3_aa: CASSYRQGPYEQYF
d_call: TRBD1; j_call: TRBJ2-7; v_call: TRBV7-9; clone_size: NA; cdr3_nt: TGTGCCAGCAGTTACTACAGGGGGCGATCCGCCTACGAGCAGTACTTC; cdr3_aa: CASSYYRGRSAYEQYF
d_call: TRBD2; j_call: TRBJ2-5; v_call: TRBV7-9; clone_size: NA; cdr3_nt: TGTGCCAGCAGCCCCGGGACCAGGGAGGGGGAGACCCAGTACTTC; cdr3_aa: CASSPGTREGETQYF
d_call: TRBD1; j_call: TRBJ1-1; v_call: TRBV5-4; clone_size: NA; cdr3_nt: TGTGCCAGCAGCTTGGGGGGACAGGGACTCGAAGCTTTCTTT; cdr3_aa: CASSLGGQGLEAFF
d_call: TRBD1; j_call: TRBJ1-5; v_call: TRBV29-1; clone_size: NA; cdr3_nt: TGCAGCGTGCGGACAGGGGGTATCGATCAGCCCCAGCATTTT; cdr3_aa: CSVRTGGIDQPQHF
d_call: TRBD2; j_call: TRBJ2-1; v_call: TRBV10-3; clone_size: once; cdr3_nt: TGTGCCATCAGGATAGCGGGAGGGACCTACAATGAGCAGTTCTTC; cdr3_aa: CAIRIAGGTYNEQFF
d_call: NA; j_call: TRBJ1-2; v_call: TRBV19; clone_size: NA; cdr3_nt: TGTGCCAGTAAGAGGATATTGGGTTCGGGGATCGGCTATGGCTACACCTTC; cdr3_aa: CASKRILGSGIGYGYTF
d_call: NA; j_call: TRBJ1-1; v_call: TRBV4-2; clone_size: NA; cdr3_nt: TGTGCCAGCAGCCAAGATCAGGGCCGGAACACTGAAGCTTTCTTT; cdr3_aa: CASSQDQGRNTEAFF
d_call: NA; j_call: TRBJ1-1; v_call: TRBV27; clone_size: few; cdr3_nt: TGTGCCAGCAGAGGGGTATACACTGAAGCTTTCTTT; cdr3_aa: CASRGVYTEAFF
d_call: NA; j_call: TRBJ1-1; v_call: TRBV27; clone_size: NA; cdr3_nt: TGTGCCAGCACCAGAAGTGGGGCGAACACTGAAGCTTTCTTT; cdr3_aa: CASTRSGANTEAFF
d_call: NA; j_call: TRBJ1-4; v_call: TRBV28; clone_size: NA; cdr3_nt: TGTGCCAGCAGTATCACAGGGTCTAATGAAAAACTGTTTTTT; cdr3_aa: CASSITGSNEKLFF
d_call: NA; j_call: TRBJ2-1; v_call: TRBV5-1; clone_size: NA; cdr3_nt: TGCGCCAGCAGCCGGGAAGAGGGAACCTACAATGAGCAGTTCTTC; cdr3_aa: CASSREEGTYNEQFF
d_call: TRBD1; j_call: TRBJ1-2; v_call: TRBV5-8; clone_size: NA; cdr3_nt: TGTGCCAGCAGCTTCGGACAGGGGTATGGCTACACCTTC; cdr3_aa: CASSFGQGYGYTF
d_call: NA; j_call: TRBJ2-2; v_call: TRBV3-1/TRBV3-2; clone_size: NA; cdr3_nt: TGTGCCAGCAGCCCCCGGAGGAAAGTAGCGGCCAACACCGGGGAGCTGTTTTTT; cdr3_aa: CASSPRRKVAANTGELFF
d_call: NA; j_call: TRBJ1-5; v_call: TRBV2; clone_size: NA; cdr3_nt: TGTGCCAGCAGTGAAACAAGTAGCAATCAGCCCCAGCATTTT; cdr3_aa: CASSETSSNQPQHF
d_call: NA; j_call: TRBJ1-1; v_call: TRBV24-1; clone_size: NA; cdr3_nt: TGTGCCACCAGTGCGCAGGGGAACACTGAAGCTTTCTTT; cdr3_aa: CATSAQGNTEAFF
d_call: NA; j_call: TRBJ2-7; v_call: TRBV18; clone_size: NA; cdr3_nt: TGTGCCAGCTCACCAAGGCCGGACAACTACGAGCAGTACTTC; cdr3_aa: CASSPRPDNYEQYF
d_call: NA; j_call: TRBJ1-1; v_call: TRBV5-4; clone_size: once; cdr3_nt: TGTGCCAGCAGCCAACGCGGAGGGGACCGAGCTTTCTTT; cdr3_aa: CASSQRGGDRAFF
d_call: TRBD1; j_call: TRBJ1-1; v_call: TRBV19; clone_size: NA; cdr3_nt: TGTGCCAGTAGCCCTTCTACCCCAGGGGGCGTCACTGAAGCTTTCTTT; cdr3_aa: CASSPSTPGGVTEAFF
d_call: TRBD1; j_call: TRBJ2-7; v_call: TRBV5-1; clone_size: NA; cdr3_nt: TGCGCCAGCAGCTTGGTAAGGGGACAGTATTCCTACGAGCAGTACTTC; cdr3_aa: CASSLVRGQYSYEQYF
d_call: NA; j_call: TRBJ1-5; v_call: TRBV28; clone_size: NA; cdr3_nt: TGTGCCAGCAGTTTAATATGGGAGAGCAATCAGCCCCAGCATTTT; cdr3_aa: CASSLIWESNQPQHF